This T cell receptor (beta chain) is drawn from a study of T cell repertoires in cytomegalovirus infection. Study in general: Evidence of both CMV infection and a matching HLA type came from public TCR beta signatures.

With respect to this clonotype: Its antigen is as yet unknown.

V was clipped by 0 bases and J by 6 bases, with 15 bases between them. The CDR3 runs 15 residues. The germline V gene encodes CDR1 LGHNA and CDR2 YSLEER. Study outcomes and limitations: HLA-C-restricted CMV clonotypes gave the most frequent clonotype in two of eight donors.

TCRdb passed the reads through MiXCR, listing each CDR3 protein once. The table records 150,000 to 200,000 distinct CDR3 sequences, approximately 9.6% of them present only once. The sample consisted of PBMCs. This TCR derives from a human donor in good health (CMV status not recorded). Some clones in this sample may be carry-over from other donors' samples. V gene TRBV4-3 combines with J gene TRBJ2-7; weak D call: TRBD1 (5 bases). For the CDR3, the DNA is TGCGCCAGCAGCCAAGATGGGCACAGGTCGACCGAGCAGTACTTC. Translating it yields CASSQDGHRSTEQYF.